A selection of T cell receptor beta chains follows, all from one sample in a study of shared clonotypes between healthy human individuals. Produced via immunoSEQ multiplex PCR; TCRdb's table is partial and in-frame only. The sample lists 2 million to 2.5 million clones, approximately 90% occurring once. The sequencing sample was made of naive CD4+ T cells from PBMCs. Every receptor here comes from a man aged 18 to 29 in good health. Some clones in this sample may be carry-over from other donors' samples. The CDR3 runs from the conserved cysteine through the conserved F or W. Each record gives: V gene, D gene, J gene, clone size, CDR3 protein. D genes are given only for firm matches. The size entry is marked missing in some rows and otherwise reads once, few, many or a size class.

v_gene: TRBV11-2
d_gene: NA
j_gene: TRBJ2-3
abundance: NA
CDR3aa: CASSLFVRTDTQYF

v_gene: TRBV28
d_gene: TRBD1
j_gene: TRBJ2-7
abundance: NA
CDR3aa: CASSFYLGPRTGPTYEQYF

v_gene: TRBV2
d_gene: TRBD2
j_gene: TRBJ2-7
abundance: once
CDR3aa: CASALDGGNEQYF

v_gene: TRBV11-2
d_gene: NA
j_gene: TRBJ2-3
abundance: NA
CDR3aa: CASSLPGLGTDTQYF

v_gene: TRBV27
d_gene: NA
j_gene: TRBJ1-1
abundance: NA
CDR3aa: CASSNPWTEAFF

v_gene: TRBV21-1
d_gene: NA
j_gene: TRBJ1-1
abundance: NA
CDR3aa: CASSKGQNTEAFF

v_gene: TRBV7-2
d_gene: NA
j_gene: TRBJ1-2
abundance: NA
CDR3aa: CASSFLAGTFYGYTF

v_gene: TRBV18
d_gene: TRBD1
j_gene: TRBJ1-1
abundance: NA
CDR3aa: CASSQPGQGAITEAFF

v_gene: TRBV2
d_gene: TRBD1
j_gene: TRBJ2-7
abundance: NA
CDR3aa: CASSVRDSYEQYF

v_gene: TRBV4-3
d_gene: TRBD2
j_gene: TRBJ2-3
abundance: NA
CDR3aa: CASSQEWAGADTQYF

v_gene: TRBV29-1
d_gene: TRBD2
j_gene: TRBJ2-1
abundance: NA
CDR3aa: CSVEVWREGRYNEQFF

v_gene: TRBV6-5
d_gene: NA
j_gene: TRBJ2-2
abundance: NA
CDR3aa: CASMWGTGELFF

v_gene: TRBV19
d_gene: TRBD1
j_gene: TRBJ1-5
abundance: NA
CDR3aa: CASSIDGQGGQPQHF

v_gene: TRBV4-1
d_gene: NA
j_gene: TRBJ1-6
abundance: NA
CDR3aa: CASSPQDRVTPLHF

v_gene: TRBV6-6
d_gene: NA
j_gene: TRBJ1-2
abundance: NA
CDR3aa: CASSTASIYGYTF

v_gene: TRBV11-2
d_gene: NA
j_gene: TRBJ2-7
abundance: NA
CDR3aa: CASSPSVWQQYF

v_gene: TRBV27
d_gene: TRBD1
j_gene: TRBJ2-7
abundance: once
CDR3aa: CASSRLGQGYEQYF

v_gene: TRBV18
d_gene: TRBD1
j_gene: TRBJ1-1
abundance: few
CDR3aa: CASSGTGGNTEAFF

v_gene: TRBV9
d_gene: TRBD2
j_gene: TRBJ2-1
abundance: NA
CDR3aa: CASSVVAGGFNEQFF

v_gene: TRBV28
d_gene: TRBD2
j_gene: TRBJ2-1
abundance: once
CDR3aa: CASSSRLAPSYNEQFF

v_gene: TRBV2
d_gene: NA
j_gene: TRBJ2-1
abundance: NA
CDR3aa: CASSTLGLSEVLF

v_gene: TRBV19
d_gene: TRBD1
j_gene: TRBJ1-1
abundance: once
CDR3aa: CASSIVGQGNTEAFF

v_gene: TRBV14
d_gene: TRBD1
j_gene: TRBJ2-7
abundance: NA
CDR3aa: CASSLRDREYDEQYF

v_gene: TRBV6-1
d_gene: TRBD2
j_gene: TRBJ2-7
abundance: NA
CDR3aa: CASSDWTSGSYEQYF

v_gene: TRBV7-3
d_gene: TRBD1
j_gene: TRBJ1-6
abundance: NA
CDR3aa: CASSLGTGFNSPLHF

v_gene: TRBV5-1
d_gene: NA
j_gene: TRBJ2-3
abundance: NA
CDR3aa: CASSFDPPSTDTQYF

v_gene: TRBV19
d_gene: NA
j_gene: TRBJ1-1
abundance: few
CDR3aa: CASSIDRGHTEAFF

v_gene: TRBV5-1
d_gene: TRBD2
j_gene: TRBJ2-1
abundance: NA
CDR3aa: CASSFPPSGSSPGEQFF

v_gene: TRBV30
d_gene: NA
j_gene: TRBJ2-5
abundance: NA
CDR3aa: CAWSGPETQYF

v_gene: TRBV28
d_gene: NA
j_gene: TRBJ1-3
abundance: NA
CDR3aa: CASSLTAGSFGNTIYF

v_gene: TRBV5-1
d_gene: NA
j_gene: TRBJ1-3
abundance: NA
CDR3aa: CASSPAAASSGNTIYF

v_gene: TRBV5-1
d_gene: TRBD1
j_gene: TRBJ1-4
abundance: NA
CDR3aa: CASSPDRATNEKLFF

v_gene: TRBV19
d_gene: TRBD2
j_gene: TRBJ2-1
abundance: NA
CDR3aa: CASTGLAGTNTYNEQFF

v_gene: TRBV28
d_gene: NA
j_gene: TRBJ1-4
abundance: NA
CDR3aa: CASSPGREKLFF

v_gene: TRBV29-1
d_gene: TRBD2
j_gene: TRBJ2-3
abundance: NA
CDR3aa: CSVEGGSGNWDTQYF

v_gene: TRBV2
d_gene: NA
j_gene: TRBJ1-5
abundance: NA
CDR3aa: CASSYSERGSNQPQHF

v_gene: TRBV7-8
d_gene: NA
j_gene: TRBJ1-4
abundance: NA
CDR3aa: CASSLVRAFRRRNATNEKLFF

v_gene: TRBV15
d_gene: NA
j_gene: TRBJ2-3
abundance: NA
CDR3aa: CATSRSTTTDTQYF

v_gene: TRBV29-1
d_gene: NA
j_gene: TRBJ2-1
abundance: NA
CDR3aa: CSVEMRQGGNEQFF

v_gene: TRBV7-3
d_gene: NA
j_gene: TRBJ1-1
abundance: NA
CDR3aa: CASSSGVGTEAFF

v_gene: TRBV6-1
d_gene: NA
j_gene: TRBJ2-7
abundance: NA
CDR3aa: CASHTRGDSYEQYF

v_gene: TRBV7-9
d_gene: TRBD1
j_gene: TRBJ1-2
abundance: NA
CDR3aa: CASSFRTGANLFYGYTF

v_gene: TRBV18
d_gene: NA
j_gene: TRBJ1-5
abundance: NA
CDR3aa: CASSPLGSNQPQHF

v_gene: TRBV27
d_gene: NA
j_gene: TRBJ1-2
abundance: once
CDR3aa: CASSLPGAYGYTF

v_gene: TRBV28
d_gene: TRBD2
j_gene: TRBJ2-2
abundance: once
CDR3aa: CASSPTGTSGLGGELFF

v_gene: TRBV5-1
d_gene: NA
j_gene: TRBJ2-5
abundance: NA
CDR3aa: CASSRDGTSGETQYF

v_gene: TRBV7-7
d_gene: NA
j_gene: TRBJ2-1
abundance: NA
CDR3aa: CASSSRVGLYNEQFF

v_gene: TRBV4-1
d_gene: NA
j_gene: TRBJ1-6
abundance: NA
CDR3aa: CASSQGAAKGENSPLHF

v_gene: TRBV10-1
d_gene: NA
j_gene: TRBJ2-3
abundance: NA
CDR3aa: CASTSTFSSTDTQYF

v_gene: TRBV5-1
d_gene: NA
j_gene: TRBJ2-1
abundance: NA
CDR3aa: CASSLDRYNEQFF

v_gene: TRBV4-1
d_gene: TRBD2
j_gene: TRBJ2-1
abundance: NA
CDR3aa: CASSELLAGFSYNEQFF

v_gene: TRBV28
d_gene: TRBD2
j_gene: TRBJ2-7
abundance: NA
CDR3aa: CASSQRGYEQYF

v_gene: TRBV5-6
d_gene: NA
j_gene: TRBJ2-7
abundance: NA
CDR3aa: CASSFAGTSSYEQYF

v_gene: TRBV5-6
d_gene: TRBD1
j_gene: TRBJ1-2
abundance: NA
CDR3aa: CASSGNRGRDGYTF